Given below is one T cell receptor (beta chain) in context. The ends lost 3 bases at V and 5 bases at J; junction bases unmatched: 3. Germline V gene data show CDR1 as MDHEN and CDR2 as SYDVKM. The CDR3 covers 14 residues. Assay used: immunoSEQ multiplex PCR; TCRdb lists only in-frame clones, some missing. The data show 90,000 to 100,000 clones, about 83% seen once. These data come from a study of cytomegalovirus exposure and HLA in healthy donors. The clonotype comes from a woman aged 30 to 39 in good health and CMV-seronegative. Sequencing was carried out using PBMCs. The V call is TRBV28, the J call TRBJ1-5; 8 nucleotides align to TRBD1. The CDR3 bases are TGTGCCAGCAGTTTCCTGACAGGGGATCAGCCCCAGCATTTT. Amino acids: CASSFLTGDQPQHF.